Below, 20 T cell receptor beta chains from the same sample are listed, as sequenced in a study of cytomegalovirus exposure and HLA in healthy donors. Libraries were prepared by immunoSEQ multiplex PCR; TCRdb keeps only in-frame clonotypes and omits some of them. There are tens of thousands of clones in the sample; 85% to 95% occur only once, and about 5.8% lies in the top ten. The source material was PBMCs. Receptors originate from a woman younger than 30 in good health and CMV-seronegative.

This clone came up a few times. The chain joins TRBV28 to TRBJ1-1; a weak D match, TRBD1 (5 bases). This CDR3 is 14 amino acids long. Germline assignment: CDR1 MDHEN and CDR2 SYDVKM. Trimming shortened V by 3 bases and J by 4 bases, and 12 bases separated the two germline ends. The CDR3 bases are TGTGCCAGCAGTTTGGCAGGGCAGTTCACTGAAGCTTTCTTT. It yields the protein CASSLAGQFTEAFF.

The chain uses TRBV10-3 and TRBJ2-7, with TRBD1 as a possible D gene (5 bases). Trimming pared 6 bases from V and 6 bases from J, leaving 12 bases between. The CDR3 covers 12 residues. CDR1 ENHRY and CDR2 SYGVKD come from the germline V gene. CDR3 sequence: CAISPRVGEQYF. For the CDR3, the DNA is TGTGCCATCAGCCCCAGGGTCGGCGAGCAGTACTTC.

J is TRBJ1-1 and V is TRBV10-2, with a tentative D call TRBD1 (5 bases). V shed 0 bases and J shed 2 bases, with 7 bases lying between them. The CDR3 is 14 amino acids. Germline V CDR1 and CDR2: WSHSY, SAAADI. Here the CDR3 reads CASSESGVNTEAFF. CDR3 in DNA: TGCGCCAGCAGTGAGTCAGGGGTTAACACTGAAGCTTTCTTT.

The chain uses TRBV7-9 and TRBJ1-2; weak D call: TRBD1 (6 bases). The ends were cut back, 0 bases at V and 7 bases at J, with 9 bases in the middle. The CDR3 sequence is 13 residues long. Germline CDR1 SEHNR, CDR2 FQNEAQ (reference sequence). CDR3 amino acids: CASSLAGAGGYTF. Here the CDR3 DNA reads TGTGCCAGCAGCTTAGCGGGGGCCGGTGGCTACACCTTC.

This clone showed up just once. V and J are TRBV4-1 and TRBJ2-7; 8 bases line up with TRBD1. The germline V gene has CDR1 MGHRA and CDR2 YSYEKL. This CDR3 has 15 residues. Trimming took 2 bases from V and 1 from J; bases not matched to a gene: 4. The CDR3 loop is CASSQFGTGSYEQYF. In nucleotides, the CDR3 is TGCGCCAGCAGCCAATTCGGGACAGGTTCCTACGAGCAGTACTTC.

The V gene is TRBV2, the J gene TRBJ2-3, with a possible D match to TRBD1 (5 bases). Per the germline V gene, CDR1 is SNHLY and CDR2 is FYNNEI. The CDR3 loop spans 12 amino acids. Trimming left V 4 bases short and J 9 bases short, with 11 bases between. Here the CDR3 reads CASSATETTQYF. As DNA, the CDR3 is TGTGCCAGCAGTGCGACAGAGACGACGCAGTATTTT.

The gene calls are TRBV7-9 and TRBJ2-2; tentative D call: TRBD2 (6 bases). The V end was cut by 6 bases, the J end by 2 bases, with 10 bases between. This CDR3 comprises 14 residues. Looked up from germline, CDR1 is SEHNR and CDR2 is FQNEAQ (reference sequence). CDR3 protein: CASSFSGNTGELFF. The CDR3, as DNA: TGTGCCAGCAGTTTTAGCGGAAACACCGGGGAGCTGTTTTTT.

This rearrangement joins TRBV5-1 to TRBJ1-4, with D possibly TRBD1 on 6 matching bases. In germline, CDR1 is SGHRS, CDR2 YFSETQ. V was pared by 2 bases and J by 8 bases, with 13 bases between. The CDR3 is 14 residues long. The CDR3 reads CASSFRGFEEKLFF. For the CDR3, the DNA is TGCGCCAGCAGCTTCAGGGGCTTTGAAGAAAAACTGTTTTTT.

This clone appeared once. This rearrangement joins TRBV6-4 to TRBJ2-3, with TRBD2 identical over 8 bases. The germline CDR1 and CDR2 sequences are MRHNA and SNTAGT. This CDR3 is 15 amino acids long. Trimming cost V 5 bases and J 6 bases; bases outside gene matches: 10. In nucleotides, the CDR3 is TGTGCCAGCAGTCTCCTAGCGGGCGCTCGCGATACGCAGTATTTT. As protein: CASSLLAGARDTQYF.

The chain couples TRBV5-1 to TRBJ2-3, with 10 bases fitting TRBD2. V was clipped by 4 bases and J by 0 bases; unmatched bases: 17. Germline CDR1 reads SGHRS; CDR2 reads YFSETQ. CDR3 length: 20 residues. CDR3 protein: CASSPTGGVAGGSSTDTQYF. The DNA for the CDR3 is TGCGCCAGCAGCCCGACAGGAGGGGTAGCGGGGGGCTCTAGCACAGATACGCAGTATTTT.

The rearrangement joins TRBV7-2 to TRBJ1-1; tentative D call: TRBD1 (6 bases). The germline V gene encodes CDR1 SGHTA and CDR2 FQGNSA. The V gene lost 5 bases and the J gene lost 4 bases, with 23 bases spanning the gap. The CDR3 runs 17 residues. Written as DNA, the CDR3 is TGTGCCAGCAGCCCAGCGGGGGGGCGCGTTGGTGGCACTGAAGCTTTCTTT. Its protein is CASSPAGGRVGGTEAFF.

The V and J genes are TRBV6-4 and TRBJ2-3; TRBD2 is a possible D gene (6 bases). Germline CDR1 reads MRHNA; CDR2 reads SNTAGT. Trimming removed 3 bases from V and 0 bases from J, with 10 bases in between. CDR3 size: 15 residues. CDR3 amino acids: CASSENGGSTDTQYF. The CDR3 bases are TGTGCCAGCAGTGAAAACGGGGGTAGCACAGATACGCAGTATTTT.

The chain recombines TRBV5-4 with TRBJ2-3, with D possibly TRBD2 on 5 matching bases. Trimming removed 4 bases at V and 2 bases at J, with 11 bases between. Per the germline V gene, CDR1 is SGHNT and CDR2 is YYREEE (reference sequence). CDR3 size: 14 residues. CDR3 in DNA: TGTGCCAGCAGCCCGTCTGGACTCACAGATACGCAGTATTTT. This sequence encodes CASSPSGLTDTQYF.

The rearrangement uses TRBV29-1 and TRBJ2-7, with D possibly TRBD1 on 5 matching bases. The germline V gene encodes CDR1 SQVTM and CDR2 ANQGSEA. This CDR3 comprises 12 residues. V lost 2 bases and J lost 5, with 10 bases in between. The CDR3 DNA sequence: TGCAGCGTTGAACAGGGTGGGCACGAGCAGTACTTC. This codes for CSVEQGGHEQYF.

The chain carries TRBV5-1 and TRBJ2-7, with TRBD1 as a possible D gene (6 bases). Germline assignment: CDR1 SGHRS and CDR2 YFSETQ. The length of the CDR3 is 15 residues. V lost 5 bases to trimming and J lost 4 bases, with 19 bases between them. The CDR3 DNA sequence: TGCGCCAGCAGACTAAACGGCGGCAGGGGATACGAGCAGTACTTC. Its protein product is CASRLNGGRGYEQYF.

The chain carries TRBV7-2 and TRBJ2-3; 12 bases match TRBD2. CDR1 and CDR2 from the germline V gene are SGHTA and FQGNSA. The ends lost 1 base at V and 4 bases at J; junction bases unmatched: 12. The CDR3 length is 19 residues. DNA for the CDR3: TGTGCCAGCAGCTTAGGACTAGCGGGAGCCGTTTTCGTCCCAGATACGCAGTATTTT. Translating it yields CASSLGLAGAVFVPDTQYF.

The chain recombines TRBV4-1 with TRBJ2-7; unclear D gene. Germline V gene sequence: CDR1 MGHRA, CDR2 YSYEKL. Trimming shortened V by 1 base and J by 4 bases, and 14 bases separated the two germline ends. This CDR3 spans 15 amino acids. This chain's CDR3 is CASSQASVAVYEQYF. CDR3 DNA: TGCGCCAGCAGCCAAGCGTCGGTAGCCGTGTACGAGCAGTACTTC.

This sequence joins TRBV7-6 and TRBJ2-3; TRBD1 aligns across 9 bases. Unmatched junction bases numbered 5, after V lost 3 bases and J lost 1 base. CDR3 length: 16 residues. Germline V lookup: CDR1 SGHVS, CDR2 FNYEAQ. The CDR3 here is CASSLGQGLGTDTQYF. The CDR3 coding sequence is TGTGCCAGCAGCTTGGGACAGGGTTTGGGCACAGATACGCAGTATTTT. Using reference TRBV7-6 and TRBJ2-3 for the parts outside the CDR3, the full variable domain is GAGVSQSPRYKVTKRGQDVALRCDPISGHVSLYWYRQALGQGPEFLTYFNYEAQQDKSGLPNDRFSAERPEGSISTLTIQRTEQRDSAMYRCASSLGQGLGTDTQYFGPGTRLTVL.

The V and J genes are TRBV29-1 and TRBJ1-3, with no clear D. V was pared by 5 bases and J by 3 bases, with 11 bases between. CDR1 is SQVTM and CDR2 is ANQGSEA in the germline V gene. The CDR3 spans 13 residues. The CDR3 loop reads CSVLAGNGNTIYF. CDR3 sequence (DNA): TGCAGCGTTCTGGCGGGGAATGGAAACACCATATATTTT.

The V call is TRBV7-2, the J call TRBJ1-2, with 8 bases lining up with TRBD1. CDR1 is SGHTA and CDR2 is FQGNSA in the germline V gene. The length of the CDR3 is 13 residues. With 5 bases clipped from V and 7 bases from J, the junction kept 6 bases outside the gene matches. Here the CDR3 reads CASSRQGLGGYTF. CDR3 bases: TGTGCCAGCAGCCGACAGGGGCTTGGTGGCTACACCTTC.